Listed here are 32 T cell receptor beta chains from one sample, sequenced in a study of regulatory T cells in long-lasting Graves disease. The time point was: newly diagnosed GD, antithyroid drugs for less than 3 months. Extracted RNA from PBMCs served as the source of the TCR library. In building TCR beta libraries, iRepertoire HTBI primers were used together with Arm-PCR of CDR3 regions. TCRdb re-called the multiplex PCR reads through MiXCR, storing one row per CDR3 protein. The sample contains around 420,000 distinct CDR3 sequences, over 12% of which appear only once. The sample was also linked to a second study, of T cells in Graves' hyperthyroidism and ophthalmopathy.

The material was peripheral blood mononuclear cells (PBMCs), obtained at new diagnosis, from a patient treated with antithyroid drugs. Every receptor here comes from a woman aged 35 to 49 with Graves disease.

The CDR3 sequence is CASSPKRTSGKSDTQYF. CDR3 bases: TGTGCCAGCAGTCCCAAACGGACTAGCGGGAAGTCAGATACGCAGTATTTT. The genes are TRBV6-1 and TRBJ2-3; 12 nucleotides align to TRBD2. This CDR3 spans 17 amino acids. After removal of 5 bases from V and 4 bases from J, the junction contained 10 bases not matched to a gene. Germline loops: CDR1 MNHNS, CDR2 SASEGT.

At least ten counts were recorded for this clonotype. The CDR3 reads CSVESGGNYGYTF. The CDR3 nucleotides read TGCAGCGTTGAATCGGGGGGGAACTATGGCTACACCTTC. The genes are TRBV29-1 and TRBJ1-2; tentatively, D is TRBD1 (5 bases). This CDR3 comprises 13 residues. Germline V lookup: CDR1 SQVTM, CDR2 ANQGSEA. V lost 2 bases and J 2 bases, leaving 9 bases between the germline ends. Full variable domain (remainder filled in from reference TRBV29-1 and TRBJ1-2): SAVISQKPSRDICQRGTSLTIQCQVDSQVTMMFWYRQQPGQSLTLIATANQGSEATYESGFVIDKFPISRPNLTFSTLTVSNMSPEDSSIYLCSVESGGNYGYTFGSGTRLTVV.

The chain has TRBV27 and TRBJ1-6; 8 positions agree with TRBD1. Trimming took 0 bases from V and 11 from J; bases not matched to a gene: 3. Per the germline V gene, CDR1 is MNHEY and CDR2 is SMNVEV (reference sequence). This CDR3 is built from 14 residues. The CDR3 sequence is CASSLSGQGAPLHF. CDR3 nucleotide sequence: TGTGCCAGCAGTTTATCCGGACAGGGTGCACCCCTCCACTTT.

This clonotype was counted ten times or more. The chain has TRBV5-1 and TRBJ2-7; 11 nucleotides align to TRBD2. The CDR3 spans 16 residues. The germline V gene encodes CDR1 SGHRS and CDR2 YFSETQ. V shed 4 bases, J shed 1 base, and the junction held 7 bases outside the gene matches. CDR3: CASSPARTSGSYEQYF. CDR3 coding DNA: TGCGCCAGCAGCCCGGCCCGGACTAGCGGGTCCTACGAGCAGTACTTC.

This clonotype was seen repeatedly, ten times or more. V gene TRBV7-9 combines with J gene TRBJ2-2, with 8 bases lining up with TRBD2. CDR1 is SEHNR, CDR2 FQNEAQ, per germline (reference sequence). This CDR3 spans 16 amino acids. With V trimmed by 2 bases and J by 4 bases, 6 bases remained unmatched. The CDR3 loop reads CASSLLAGVITGELFF. CDR3 coding DNA: TGTGCCAGCAGCTTACTAGCGGGTGTGATCACCGGGGAGCTGTTTTTT.

This chain connects TRBV6-2 or TRBV6-3 to TRBJ2-7; tentatively, D is TRBD1 or TRBD2 (5 bases each). Germline V gene lookup returns CDR1 MNHEY and CDR2 SVGEGT. The V and J ends lost 4 bases and 0 bases respectively, with 13 bases between them. The CDR3 contains 15 residues. The DNA for the CDR3 is TGTGCCAGCAGTTCATTCACCGGGACCTCCTACGAGCAGTACTTC. Its translation is CASSSFTGTSYEQYF.

Ten or more counts support this clonotype. This chain connects TRBV13 to TRBJ2-7; 11 bases match TRBD2. Germline CDR1 is PRHDT and CDR2 is FYEKMQ (reference sequence). The CDR3 spans 17 residues. V was pared by 2 bases and J by 4 bases, with 10 bases of the junction left unmatched. The CDR3: CASSLRLAGGRAYEQYF. For the CDR3, the DNA is TGTGCCAGCAGCTTAAGGCTAGCGGGAGGCCGGGCGTACGAGCAGTACTTC.

This clonotype was recorded at least ten times. The chain couples TRBV7-2 to TRBJ2-3; 9 bases agree with TRBD2. After removal of 3 bases from V and 7 bases from J, the junction contained 11 bases not matched to a gene. The CDR3 is 16 residues long. Germline CDR1 is SGHTA and CDR2 is FQGNSA. The CDR3 protein is CASSFRGSGSINTQYF. The CDR3 bases are TGTGCCAGCAGCTTCAGGGGTAGCGGGAGTATAAATACGCAGTATTTT.

This clonotype occurred many times. The J gene is TRBJ2-3, the V gene TRBV12-3 or TRBV12-4, with 14 bases lining up with TRBD2. This CDR3 has 17 residues. Unmatched junction bases numbered 5, after V lost 1 base and J lost 5 bases. CDR3 DNA: TGTGCCAGCAGTTTAGGCGGGACTAGCGGGAGAGTAGATACGCAGTATTTT. Protein sequence: CASSLGGTSGRVDTQYF.

This clonotype was recorded many times. The J gene is TRBJ1-1, the V gene TRBV12-3 or TRBV12-4; D may be TRBD1 (6 bases). The CDR3 is 15 residues long. V lost 0 bases and J 1 base, leaving 9 bases between the germline ends. The CDR3 sequence: CASSLALRGNTEAFF. As DNA, the CDR3 is TGTGCCAGCAGTTTAGCGCTCAGGGGGAACACTGAAGCTTTCTTT.

The table lists this clonotype with many counts. This chain links TRBV28 with TRBJ2-5; 8 nucleotides align to TRBD2. The CDR3 covers 16 residues. Germline V gives CDR1 MDHEN, CDR2 SYDVKM. V shed 4 bases, J shed 5 bases, and the junction held 12 bases outside the gene matches. The CDR3 DNA reads TGTGCCAGCAGTTACCTCTTGCGGGAGGCCGGGGAGACCCAGTACTTC. This codes for CASSYLLREAGETQYF.

This clonotype was detected many times. The genes are TRBV28 and TRBJ2-7; tentatively, D is TRBD1 (5 bases). Germline assignment: CDR1 MDHEN and CDR2 SYDVKM. V lost 6 bases to trimming and J lost 0 bases, with 9 bases between them. This CDR3 comprises 13 residues. The CDR3 reads CASRWQGSYEQYF. The DNA for the CDR3 is TGTGCCAGCAGATGGCAGGGCTCCTACGAGCAGTACTTC.

The chain carries TRBV6-1 and TRBJ2-5; D perhaps matches TRBD2 (6 bases). The V gene's germline CDR1 is MNHNS and CDR2 SASEGT. The CDR3 consists of 16 residues. The V gene lost 8 bases and the J gene lost 2 bases, with 21 bases spanning the gap. CDR3 DNA sequence: TGTGCCAGCCCACGAGGCGGAGGGAGCACACAAGAGACCCAGTACTTC. It is translated as CASPRGGGSTQETQYF.

This clonotype was counted only a few times. The genes are TRBV18 and TRBJ1-5, with D possibly TRBD1 on 6 matching bases. This CDR3 comprises 13 residues. Germline CDR1 is KGHSH and CDR2 is LQKENI. Trimming stripped 6 bases from V and 4 bases from J, with 10 bases between. CDR3: CASSRQENQPQHF. The CDR3 DNA is TGTGCCAGCTCCCGACAGGAAAATCAGCCCCAGCATTTT.

The table lists this clonotype with a few counts. Germline and junction disagree at one end, which may indicate a read error. The V gene is TRBV28, the J gene TRBJ2-7, with D perhaps given as TRBD1 or TRBD2 (5 bases each). The CDR3 runs to 14 residues. Per the germline V gene, CDR1 is MDHEN and CDR2 is SYDVKM. This CDR3 reads CASSLQDGTYGQYF. The CDR3, as DNA: TGTGCCAGCAGTTTACAGGACGGGACCTACGGGCAGTACTTC.

This sequence joins TRBV5-8 and TRBJ2-2; 9 bases are a match to TRBD2. The CDR3 runs 15 residues. Germline CDR1 reads SGHTS; CDR2 reads YDEGEE. J was trimmed by 6 bases and V by 0 bases; bases with no gene match: 3. The CDR3, as DNA: TGTGCCAGCAGCTTGGGAACTAGCGGGCCCGGGGAGCTGTTTTTT. Protein: CASSLGTSGPGELFF.

Details on this clonotype: This CDR3 is missing its conserved last phenylalanine or tryptophan, likely due to a read error. The chain carries TRBV7-3 and TRBJ2-2; D tentatively fits TRBD1 or TRBD2 (5 bases each). Trimming shortened V by 5 bases and J by 8 bases, and 15 bases separated the two germline ends. The length of the CDR3 is 14 residues. Looked up from germline, CDR1 is SGHTA and CDR2 is FQGTGA. The CDR3 bases are TGTGCCAGCAGCCCCGGGGCTTCGCGGGGGGAGCTGTTTGTT. It yields the protein CASSPGASRGELFV.

This clonotype showed up just once. The rearrangement joins TRBV28 to TRBJ2-1; the match to TRBD1 covers 11 bases. This CDR3 has 14 residues. V trimming: 7 bases; J trimming: 6 bases; junction bases outside the gene matches: 5. Looked up from germline, CDR1 is MDHEN and CDR2 is SYDVKM. The CDR3 DNA follows: TGTGCCAGCAACGGGGGGACAGGGGGCAATGAGCAGTTCTTC. Its translation is CASNGGTGGNEQFF.

This clonotype has just a few counts. The V and J genes are TRBV29-1 and TRBJ1-1, with D unclear. In germline, CDR1 is SQVTM, CDR2 ANQGSEA. V lost 7 bases and J lost 1, with 10 bases in between. This CDR3 is 12 amino acids long. Here the CDR3 DNA reads TGCAGCGGTCAGTGGGGGAACACTGAAGCTTTCTTT. It translates to CSGQWGNTEAFF.

This clonotype was observed many times. This chain links TRBV5-6 with TRBJ2-1; TRBD2 aligns across 10 bases. Losses at the gene ends were 4 bases for V and 4 bases for J; bases not matched to a gene: 8. The CDR3 covers 16 residues. Germline lookup yields CDR1 SGHDT and CDR2 YYEEEE. The CDR3 DNA sequence: TGTGCCAGCAGCACCGGACTAGCGGAACCTTACAATGAGCAGTTCTTC. It is translated as CASSTGLAEPYNEQFF.

This clonotype has just a few counts. The chain is built from TRBV3-1 and TRBJ1-2; D unclear. This CDR3 is built from 14 residues. CDR1 and CDR2 (germline): LGHDT, YNNKEL (reference sequence). Trimming removed 2 bases from V and 2 bases from J, with 9 bases in between. The CDR3 region is CASSQTDQNYGYTF. CDR3 in DNA: TGTGCCAGCAGCCAAACCGACCAGAACTATGGCTACACCTTC.

The chain uses TRBV6-1 and TRBJ2-1; 7 positions agree with TRBD1. CDR1 is MNHNS, CDR2 SASEGT, per germline. The CDR3 has 14 amino acids. V shed 7 bases and J 4 bases; nucleotides not matched to a gene: 7. In DNA form, the CDR3 reads TGTGCCAGCAATGACAGGGTTGCTTACAATGAGCAGTTCTTC. Translating gives CASNDRVAYNEQFF.

This clonotype came up a few times. This sequence joins TRBV12-3 or TRBV12-4 and TRBJ2-7, with a tentative D call TRBD1 (6 bases). V was shortened by 4 bases and J by 4 bases, with 17 bases between the two germline ends. This CDR3 is built from 15 residues. CDR3 residues: CASSSFGTSRYEQYF. The CDR3 nucleotides read TGTGCCAGCAGTTCATTTGGGACAAGCAGGTACGAGCAGTACTTC.

This clonotype came up many times. The rearrangement links TRBV20-1 to TRBJ2-3; 8 bases are a match to TRBD2. V was pared by 6 bases and J by 3 bases, with 8 bases of the junction left unmatched. CDR1 and CDR2 (germline): DFQATT, SNEGSKA (reference sequence). CDR3 length equals 14 residues. CDR3 in amino acids: CSAASGRGTDTQYF. The CDR3 DNA reads TGCAGTGCAGCGAGCGGGAGAGGTACAGATACGCAGTATTTT.

This clonotype was counted at least ten times. The chain joins TRBV12-3 or TRBV12-4 to TRBJ2-1; a weak D match, TRBD2 (6 bases). The CDR3 is made up of 14 amino acids. Trimming pared 3 bases from V and 0 bases from J, leaving 6 bases between. The CDR3 DNA follows: TGTGCCAGCAGTTTCGGGAGCTCCTACAATGAGCAGTTCTTC. It is translated as CASSFGSSYNEQFF.

The V call is TRBV28, the J call TRBJ2-5; TRBD2 matches at 8 bases. Looked up from germline, CDR1 is MDHEN and CDR2 is SYDVKM. After removal of 5 bases from V and 4 bases from J, the junction contained 12 bases not matched to a gene. This CDR3 is built from 16 residues. CDR3 region: CASSGTRAREGETQYF. The CDR3 nucleotides are TGTGCCAGCAGTGGGACTAGGGCAAGAGAGGGAGAGACCCAGTACTTC.

This clonotype has ten or more counts. This chain uses TRBV11-3 with TRBJ2-5; 12 bases agree with TRBD2. This CDR3 is built from 16 residues. Trimming cost V 5 bases and J 5 bases; bases outside gene matches: 9. In germline, CDR1 is SGHNT, CDR2 YENEEA. CDR3 coding DNA: TGTGCCAGCAGCCCCTGGACAGGGACTAGCGGGGAGACCCAGTACTTC. Translated: CASSPWTGTSGETQYF. Complete variable domain (other parts from reference TRBV11-3 and TRBJ2-5): EAGVVQSPRYKIIEKKQPVAFWCNPISGHNTLYWYLQNLGQGPELLIRYENEEAVDDSQLPKDRFSAERLKGVDSTLKIQPAELGDSAVYLCASSPWTGTSGETQYFGPGTRLLVL.

In this sample, this clonotype turned up a few times. V gene TRBV27 combines with J gene TRBJ2-3, with D possibly matching TRBD1 (6 bases). There are 15 residues in the CDR3. The V gene lost 4 bases and the J gene lost 4 bases, with 15 bases spanning the gap. The V gene's germline CDR1 is MNHEY and CDR2 SMNVEV (reference sequence). The CDR3 sequence: CASSSDVRGSDTQYF. The CDR3 bases are TGTGCCAGCAGTTCTGATGTCAGGGGTTCAGATACGCAGTATTTT.

This clonotype was recorded at least ten times. The chain has TRBV28 and TRBJ2-1, with D possibly being TRBD2 (6 bases). Germline V gene sequence: CDR1 MDHEN, CDR2 SYDVKM. The CDR3 runs to 16 residues. Trimming shortened V by 6 bases and J by 3 bases, and 18 bases separated the two germline ends. Here the CDR3 DNA reads TGTGCCAGCAGCCCCCCCCCGGAGGGAATCTACAATGAGCAGTTCTTC. This encodes CASSPPPEGIYNEQFF.

The chain uses TRBV9 and TRBJ2-5; no reliable D call. V lost 3 bases, J lost 8 bases, and 11 bases lay in between. Germline CDR1 and CDR2: SGDLS and YYNGEE. The CDR3 runs 12 residues. CDR3 in DNA: TGTGCCAGCAGCGCGCCTGGAGAAACCCAGTACTTC. Residues: CASSAPGETQYF.

The sample holds many counts of this clonotype. In nucleotides, the CDR3 is TGTGCCAGCAGCTTAGTAGGCGGGAGCTTAGGTGGCACCTACAATGAGCAGTTCTTC. It encodes CASSLVGGSLGGTYNEQFF. This chain uses TRBV11-2 with TRBJ2-1; TRBD2 matches 7 bases. Germline CDR1 is SGHAT and CDR2 is FQNNGV. This CDR3 region has 19 residues. The V gene end was trimmed by 1 base and the J gene end by 2 bases; junction bases not matched to a gene: 14.

This clonotype was observed at least ten times. CDR3 sequence reads: CASSGAYYEQYF. CDR3 bases: TGTGCCAGCAGCGGGGCCTACTACGAGCAGTACTTC. This chain links TRBV28 with TRBJ2-7, with D perhaps TRBD1 or TRBD2 (5 bases each). V lost 6 bases and J lost 3, with 9 bases in between. The CDR3 sequence is 12 residues long. CDR1 and CDR2 from the germline V gene are MDHEN and SYDVKM.